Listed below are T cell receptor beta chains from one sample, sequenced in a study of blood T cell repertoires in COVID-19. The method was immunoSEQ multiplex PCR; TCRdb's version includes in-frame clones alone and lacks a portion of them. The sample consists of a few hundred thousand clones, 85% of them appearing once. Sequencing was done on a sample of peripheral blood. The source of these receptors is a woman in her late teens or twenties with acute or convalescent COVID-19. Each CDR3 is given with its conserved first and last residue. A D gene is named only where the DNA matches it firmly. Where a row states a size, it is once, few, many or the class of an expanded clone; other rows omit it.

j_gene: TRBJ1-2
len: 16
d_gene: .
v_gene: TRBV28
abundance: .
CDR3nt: TGTGCCAGCAGCGCACCCCAATACAGGGTTAACTATGGCTACACCTTC
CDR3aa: CASSAPQYRVNYGYTF

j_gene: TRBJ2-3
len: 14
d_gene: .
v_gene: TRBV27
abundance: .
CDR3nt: TGTGCCAGCAGTTTATCCACTAGCCGGGGTACGCAGTATTTT
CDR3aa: CASSLSTSRGTQYF

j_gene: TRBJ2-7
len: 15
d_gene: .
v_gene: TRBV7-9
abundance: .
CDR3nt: TGTGCCAGCAGCTTAGATCTACAGGCGGACTACGAGCAGTACTTC
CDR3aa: CASSLDLQADYEQYF

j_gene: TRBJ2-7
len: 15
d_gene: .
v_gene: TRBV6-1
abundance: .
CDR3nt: TGTGCCAGCAGTGAATCTACGGGACTCTCCTACGAGCAGTACTTC
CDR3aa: CASSESTGLSYEQYF

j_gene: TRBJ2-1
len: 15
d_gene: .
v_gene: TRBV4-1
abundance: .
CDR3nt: TGCGCCAGCAGCCAAGCGTCTTCGAGGGTGAATGAGCAGTTCTTC
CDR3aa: CASSQASSRVNEQFF

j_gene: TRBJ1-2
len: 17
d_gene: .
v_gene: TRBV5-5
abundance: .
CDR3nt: TGTGCCAGCAGCTTGGACGAACGGGAGGGGTCCTATTCCGGCTACACCTTC
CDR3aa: CASSLDEREGSYSGYTF

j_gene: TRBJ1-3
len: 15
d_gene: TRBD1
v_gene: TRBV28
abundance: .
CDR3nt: TGTGCCAGCAGCCCGGGACAGGTCTCTGGAAACACCATATATTTT
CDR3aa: CASSPGQVSGNTIYF

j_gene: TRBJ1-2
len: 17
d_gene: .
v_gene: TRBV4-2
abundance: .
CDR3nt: TGTGCCAGCAGCCAAGATCTAGGGAGGGGTGAGAACTATGGCTACACCTTC
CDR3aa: CASSQDLGRGENYGYTF

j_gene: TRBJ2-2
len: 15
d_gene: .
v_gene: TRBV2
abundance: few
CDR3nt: TGTGCCAGCAGTGTGGGCAGGGGGGTCACCGGGGAGCTGTTTTTT
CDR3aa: CASSVGRGVTGELFF

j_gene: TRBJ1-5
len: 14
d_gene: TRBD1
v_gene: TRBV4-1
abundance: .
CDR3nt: TGCGCCAGCAACTCGGGACAGAGATATCAGCCCCAGCATTTT
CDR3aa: CASNSGQRYQPQHF

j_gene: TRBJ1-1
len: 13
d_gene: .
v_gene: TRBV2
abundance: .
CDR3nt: TGTGCCAGCAGACAGCTAGCAAACACTGAAGCTTTCTTT
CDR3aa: CASRQLANTEAFF

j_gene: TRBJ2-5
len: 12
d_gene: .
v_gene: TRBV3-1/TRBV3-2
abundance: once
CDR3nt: TGTGCCAGCAGCCCCCGAGCGGAGACCCAGTACTTC
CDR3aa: CASSPRAETQYF

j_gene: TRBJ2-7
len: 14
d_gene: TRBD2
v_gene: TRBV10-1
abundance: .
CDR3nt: TGCGCCAGCAGCCCGGGGGGGAGCTCCTACGAGCAGTACTTC
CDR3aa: CASSPGGSSYEQYF

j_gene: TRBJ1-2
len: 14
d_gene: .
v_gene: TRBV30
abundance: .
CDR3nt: TGTGCCTGGGGCCCTGAGGGCCCTAACTATGGCTACACCTTC
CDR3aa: CAWGPEGPNYGYTF

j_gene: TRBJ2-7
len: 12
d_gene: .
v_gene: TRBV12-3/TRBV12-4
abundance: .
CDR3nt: TGTGCCAGCAACACAGGAACCTACGAGCAGTACTTC
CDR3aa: CASNTGTYEQYF

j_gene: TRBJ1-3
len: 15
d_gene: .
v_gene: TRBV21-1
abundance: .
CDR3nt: TGTGCCAGCAGCCCACCCGGAGAATCTGGAAACACCATATATTTT
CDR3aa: CASSPPGESGNTIYF

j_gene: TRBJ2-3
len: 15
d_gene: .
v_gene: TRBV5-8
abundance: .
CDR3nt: TGTGCCAGCAGCTTAGGCGGGGAAAGCACAGATACGCAGTATTTT
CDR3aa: CASSLGGESTDTQYF

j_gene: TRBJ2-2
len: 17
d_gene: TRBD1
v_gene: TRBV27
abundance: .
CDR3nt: TGTGCCAGCAGTCCCGGGACAGGGGGCTGGGACACCGGGGAGCTGTTTTTT
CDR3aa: CASSPGTGGWDTGELFF

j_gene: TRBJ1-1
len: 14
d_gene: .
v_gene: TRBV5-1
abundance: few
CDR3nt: TGCGCCAGCAGGCCCCAGGGGAGTAACACTGAAGCTTTCTTT
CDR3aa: CASRPQGSNTEAFF

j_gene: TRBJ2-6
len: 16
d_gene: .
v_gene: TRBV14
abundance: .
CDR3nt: TGTGCCAGCAGCCCTACAGGGAATCCAGGGGCCAACGTCCTGACTTTC
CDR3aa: CASSPTGNPGANVLTF

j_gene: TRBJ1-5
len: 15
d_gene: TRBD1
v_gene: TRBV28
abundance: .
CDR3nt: TGTGCCAGCAGTTTGATACAGGGGAGCAATCAGCCCCAGCATTTT
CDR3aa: CASSLIQGSNQPQHF

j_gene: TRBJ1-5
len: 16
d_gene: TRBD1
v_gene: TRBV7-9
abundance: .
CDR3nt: TGTGCCAGCAGCTTAGGAGACAGAACAGGGGATCAGCCCCAGCATTTT
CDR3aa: CASSLGDRTGDQPQHF

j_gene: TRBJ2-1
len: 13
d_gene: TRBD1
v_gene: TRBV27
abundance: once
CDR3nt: TGTGCCATACAGGGGCGGTTATCCAATGAGCAGTTCTTC
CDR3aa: CAIQGRLSNEQFF

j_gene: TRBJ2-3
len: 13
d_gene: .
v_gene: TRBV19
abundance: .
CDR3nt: TGTGCCAGTAGTGTTAACAGGGAGGATACGCAGTATTTT
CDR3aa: CASSVNREDTQYF

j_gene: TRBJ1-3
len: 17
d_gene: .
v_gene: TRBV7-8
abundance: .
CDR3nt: TGTGCCAGCAGCCTTACCTATACTCTCCGCTCTGGAAACACCATATATTTT
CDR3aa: CASSLTYTLRSGNTIYF

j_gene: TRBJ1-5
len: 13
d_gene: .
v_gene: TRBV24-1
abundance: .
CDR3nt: TGTGCCACCAGTGACAACCTAAATCAGCCCCAGCATTTT
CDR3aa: CATSDNLNQPQHF

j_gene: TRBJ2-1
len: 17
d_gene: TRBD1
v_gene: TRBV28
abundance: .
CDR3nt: TGTGCCAGCAGTTTAGGTCGTTGGGGGACAGGGTCTAATGAGCAGTTCTTC
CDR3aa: CASSLGRWGTGSNEQFF

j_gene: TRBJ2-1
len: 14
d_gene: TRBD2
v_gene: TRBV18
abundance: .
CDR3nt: TGTGCCAGCTCACCCGGGGGGAAGGGCAATGAGCAGTTCTTC
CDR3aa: CASSPGGKGNEQFF

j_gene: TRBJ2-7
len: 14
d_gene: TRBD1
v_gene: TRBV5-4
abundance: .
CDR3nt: TGTGCCAGCAGCCTGGGACAGGGTGGCTACGAGCAGTACTTC
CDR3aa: CASSLGQGGYEQYF

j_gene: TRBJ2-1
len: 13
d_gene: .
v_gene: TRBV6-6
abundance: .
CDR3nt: TGTGCCAGCAGCCCCTCTATTGAGATTGAGCAGTTCTTC
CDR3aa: CASSPSIEIEQFF

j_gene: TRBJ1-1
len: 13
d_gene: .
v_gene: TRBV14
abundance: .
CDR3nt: TGTGCCAGCCGTAAGGGAGGGATCTCTGAAGCTTTCTTT
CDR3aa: CASRKGGISEAFF

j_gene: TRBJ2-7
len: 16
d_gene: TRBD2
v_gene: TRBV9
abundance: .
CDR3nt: TGTGCCAGCAGTCTAGGGGTCCTAGCGGGAGACTACGAGCAGTACTTC
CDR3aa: CASSLGVLAGDYEQYF

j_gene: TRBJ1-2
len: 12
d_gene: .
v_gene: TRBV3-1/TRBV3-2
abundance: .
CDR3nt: TGTGCCAGCGAAGGGGCGTCCTATGGCTACACCTTC
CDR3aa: CASEGASYGYTF

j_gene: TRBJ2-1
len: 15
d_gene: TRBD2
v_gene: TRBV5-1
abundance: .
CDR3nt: TGCGCCAGCAGTACTGCATCCCCGCGGGAGGAGGGGCAGTTCTTC
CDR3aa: CASSTASPREEGQFF

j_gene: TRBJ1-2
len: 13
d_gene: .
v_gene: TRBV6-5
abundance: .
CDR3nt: TGTGCCAGCAGTTACAAGGACACGCGAGTCTACACCTTC
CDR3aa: CASSYKDTRVYTF

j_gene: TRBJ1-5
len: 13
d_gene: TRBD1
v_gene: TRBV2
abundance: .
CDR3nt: TGTGCCAGCAGGGCAGGGGGCTATCAGCCCCAGCATTTT
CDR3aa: CASRAGGYQPQHF

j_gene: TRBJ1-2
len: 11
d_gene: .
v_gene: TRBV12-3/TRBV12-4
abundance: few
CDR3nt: TGTGCCAGCAGTTCAGGTTATGGCTACACCTTC
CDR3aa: CASSSGYGYTF

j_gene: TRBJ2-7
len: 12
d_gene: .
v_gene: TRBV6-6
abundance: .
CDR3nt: TGTGCCAGCAGTTACGGACTTTACGAGCAGTACTTC
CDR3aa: CASSYGLYEQYF

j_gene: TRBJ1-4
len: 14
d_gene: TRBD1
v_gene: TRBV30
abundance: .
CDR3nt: TGTGCCTGGACCGCGGACAGGGGTAATGAAAAACTGTTTTTT
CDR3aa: CAWTADRGNEKLFF

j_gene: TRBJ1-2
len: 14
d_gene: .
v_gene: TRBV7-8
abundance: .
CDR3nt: TGTGCCAGCAGCCCTCGAGAAAATAACTATGGCTACACCTTC
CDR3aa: CASSPRENNYGYTF

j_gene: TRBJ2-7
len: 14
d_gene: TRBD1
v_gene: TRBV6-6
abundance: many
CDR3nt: TGTGCCAGCTCTCGGACAGGGAGAACCTACGAGCAGTACTTC
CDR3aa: CASSRTGRTYEQYF

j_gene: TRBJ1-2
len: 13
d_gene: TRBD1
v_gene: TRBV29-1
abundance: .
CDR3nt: TGCAGCGTAGTCCGGGACAGGGGCGAGGGCTACACCTTC
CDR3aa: CSVVRDRGEGYTF

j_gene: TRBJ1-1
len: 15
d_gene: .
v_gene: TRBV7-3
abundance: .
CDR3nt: TGTGCCAGCAGCCTCACCGGCGGCTCGAACACTGAAGCTTTCTTT
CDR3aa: CASSLTGGSNTEAFF

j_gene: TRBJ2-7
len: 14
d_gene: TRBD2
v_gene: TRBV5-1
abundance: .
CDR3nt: TGCGCCAGCAGCTCGAGCGGGGCAGCTTACGAGCAGTACTTC
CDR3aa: CASSSSGAAYEQYF

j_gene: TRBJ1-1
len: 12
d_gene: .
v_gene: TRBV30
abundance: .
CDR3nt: TGTGCCTGGAGATTCGGGAACACTGAAGCTTTCTTT
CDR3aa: CAWRFGNTEAFF

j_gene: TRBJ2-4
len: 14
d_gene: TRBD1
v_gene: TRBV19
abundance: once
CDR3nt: TGTGCCAGTAGTTTTGGGACAGGGCAAAACATTCAGTACTTC
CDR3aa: CASSFGTGQNIQYF

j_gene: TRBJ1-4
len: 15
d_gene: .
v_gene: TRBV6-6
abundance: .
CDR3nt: TGTGCCAGCAGTACACCACAGGAATTTAATGAAAAACTGTTTTTT
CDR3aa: CASSTPQEFNEKLFF

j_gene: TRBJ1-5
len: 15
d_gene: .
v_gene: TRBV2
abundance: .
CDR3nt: TGTGCCAGCAGTCCACGCCCCAGGGGCAATCAGCCCCAGCATTTT
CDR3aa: CASSPRPRGNQPQHF

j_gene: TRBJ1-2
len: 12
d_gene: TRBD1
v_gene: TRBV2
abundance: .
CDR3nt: TGTGCCAGCAGTGAACGGACAGGACTTGTCACCTTC
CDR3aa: CASSERTGLVTF

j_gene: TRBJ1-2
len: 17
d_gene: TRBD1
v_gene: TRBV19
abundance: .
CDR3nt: TGTGCCAGTAGCAGTAATTACAGGGGAGTCTATAACTATGGCTACACCTTC
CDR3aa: CASSSNYRGVYNYGYTF

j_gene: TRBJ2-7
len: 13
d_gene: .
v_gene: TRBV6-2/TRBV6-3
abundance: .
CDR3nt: TGTGCCAGCAGTTACCAGCGGTCCTACGAGCAGTACTTC
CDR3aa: CASSYQRSYEQYF

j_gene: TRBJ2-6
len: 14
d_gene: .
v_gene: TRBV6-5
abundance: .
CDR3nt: TGTGCCAGCAGTCGGACTCGTGGGGCCAACGTCCTGACTTTC
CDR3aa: CASSRTRGANVLTF